The 16 T cell receptor beta chains below were found in one sample sequenced in a study of cytomegalovirus exposure and HLA in healthy donors. A multiplex PCR was run with 60 Vbeta primers and 13 Jbeta primers. Some clones are missing from TCRdb's copy, which holds only in-frame ones; the method was immunoSEQ multiplex PCR. The sample shows over 200,000 clones, around 73% of them seen only once. The sequencing input was PBMCs. These receptors came from a male donor in good health and CMV-seronegative.

The chain has TRBV18 and TRBJ1-1; weak D call: TRBD1 (6 bases). The germline V gene encodes CDR1 KGHSH and CDR2 LQKENI. The CDR3 covers 14 residues. Trimming pared 2 bases from V and 7 bases from J, leaving 14 bases between. The CDR3 DNA reads TGTGCCAGCTCACCAGCTTCTAGGGGGTATGAAGCTTTCTTT. Amino acid sequence: CASSPASRGYEAFF.

This chain links TRBV29-1 with TRBJ1-4; no clear D gene. The germline V and J ends were trimmed by 4 bases and 5 bases, with 5 bases remaining between them. The CDR3 runs to 11 residues. Germline CDR1 and CDR2: SQVTM and ANQGSEA. CDR3 in DNA: TGCAGCGTTGGGCGGAATGAAAAACTGTTTTTT. It translates to CSVGRNEKLFF.

The V gene is TRBV7-2, the J gene TRBJ2-5; D is unclear. The DNA end favors TRBJ2-7, so the J call may be wrong. Looked up from germline, CDR1 is SGHTA and CDR2 is FQGNSA. The CDR3 has 13 residues. The chain's CDR3 is CASSLVPKYEQYF. In DNA, the CDR3 is TGTGCCAGCAGCTTAGTCCCGAAGTACGAGCAGTACTTC.

This chain connects TRBV7-8 to TRBJ2-7, with TRBD1 matching over 8 bases. Germline lookup yields CDR1 SGHVS and CDR2 FQNEAQ. The CDR3 is 16 residues long. The V gene end was trimmed by 5 bases and the J gene end by 5 bases; junction bases not matched to a gene: 14. CDR3 amino acids: CASSLTRTGTKDEQYF. CDR3 in DNA: TGTGCCAGCAGCCTCACTAGGACAGGGACGAAAGACGAGCAGTACTTC.

The V call is TRBV27, the J call TRBJ2-7; 8 bases fit TRBD2. The germline V gene has CDR1 MNHEY and CDR2 SMNVEV (reference sequence). V dropped 5 bases and J dropped 2; count of bases not matched to a gene: 5. The CDR3 runs to 14 residues. DNA for the CDR3: TGTGCCAGCAGTACGGGACTAGGAACCTACGAGCAGTACTTC. Its protein is CASSTGLGTYEQYF.

The V and J genes are TRBV29-1 and TRBJ1-2; the D is unclear. The CDR3 has 14 amino acids. With 1 base removed from V and 8 bases from J, the gap between germline ends came to 17 bases. In germline, CDR1 is SQVTM, CDR2 ANQGSEA. CDR3 in amino acids: CSVEGPGSLTGYTF. As DNA, the CDR3 is TGCAGCGTTGAAGGACCCGGGTCCTTAACGGGCTACACCTTC.

The chain combines TRBV7-2 with TRBJ2-1; D may be TRBD2 (5 bases). V shed 6 bases and J shed 9 bases, with 18 bases lying between them. The germline V gene has CDR1 SGHTA and CDR2 FQGNSA. The CDR3 spans 14 residues. As DNA, the CDR3 is TGTGCCAGCAGATTACCAGAGGGAGTGGCTGAGCAGTTCTTC. This codes for CASRLPEGVAEQFF. Full variable domain (rest looked up from reference TRBV7-2 and TRBJ2-1): GAGVSQSPSNKVTEKGKDVELRCDPISGHTALYWYRQSLGQGLEFLIYFQGNSAPDKSGLPSDRFSAERTGGSVSTLTIQRTQQEDSAVYLCASRLPEGVAEQFFGPGTRLTVL.

V usage is TRBV9 and J usage is TRBJ2-7; 8 bases fit TRBD2. With 3 bases clipped from V and 1 base from J, the junction kept 6 bases outside the gene matches. Germline CDR1 is SGDLS and CDR2 is YYNGEE. This CDR3 contains 15 residues. CDR3 sequence (DNA): TGTGCCAGCAGCGCACTAGCGGACGCTTCCTACGAGCAGTACTTC. It translates to CASSALADASYEQYF.

This rearrangement joins TRBV7-9 to TRBJ1-2; 8 bases are a match to TRBD1. After removal of 0 bases from V and 6 bases from J, the junction contained 9 bases not matched to a gene. The CDR3 has 16 amino acids. The germline V gene encodes CDR1 SEHNR and CDR2 FQNEAQ (reference sequence). The chain's CDR3 is CASSLATGGSQHGYTF. The CDR3 DNA is TGTGCCAGCAGCTTAGCCACAGGGGGTTCACAGCATGGCTACACCTTC.

The chain couples TRBV11-2 to TRBJ2-7; unclear D gene. This CDR3 has 11 residues. CDR1 is SGHAT and CDR2 is FQNNGV in the germline V gene. Trimming shortened V by 5 bases and J by 2 bases, and 4 bases separated the two germline ends. CDR3 residues: CASSHTYEQYF. CDR3 coding DNA: TGTGCCAGCAGCCACACCTACGAGCAGTACTTC.

CDR3: CAISESVQGGSYGYTF. Written as DNA, the CDR3 is TGTGCCATCAGTGAGTCTGTCCAGGGTGGAAGCTATGGCTACACCTTC. The V call is TRBV10-3, the J call TRBJ1-2; weak D call: TRBD1 (5 bases). Looked up from germline, CDR1 is ENHRY and CDR2 is SYGVKD. This CDR3 has 16 residues. V was clipped by 0 bases and J by 4 bases, with 15 bases between them.

In DNA form, the CDR3 reads TGTGCCAGCAGCGAAGAGGACAGGGCCACATACAATGAGCAGTTCTTC. It encodes CASSEEDRATYNEQFF. This chain uses TRBV28 with TRBJ2-1; 8 bases align to TRBD1. Per germline, CDR1 MDHEN and CDR2 SYDVKM. V was clipped by 6 bases and J by 4 bases; unmatched bases: 11. This CDR3 has 16 amino acids. Variable domain in full (rest from reference TRBV28 and TRBJ2-1): DVKVTQSSRYLVKRTGEKVFLECVQDMDHENMFWYRQDPGLGLRLIYFSYDVKMKEKGDIPEGYSVSREKKERFSLILESASTNQTSMYLCASSEEDRATYNEQFFGPGTRLTVL.

This chain uses TRBV21-1 with TRBJ2-5; the DNA was not used to check the table's D call, TRBD2. The J call may be faulty, since TRBJ2-7 better matches the DNA end. TRBV21-1 represents a pseudogene. CDR3 length: 17 residues. CDR3 in DNA: TGTGCCAGCAGCAAAGGGGGCCCGAGCGGGAGACGTTACGAGCAGTACTTC. This gives the protein CASSKGGPSGRRYEQYF.

The chain couples TRBV19 to TRBJ2-2; D might be TRBD2 (5 bases). Per the germline V gene, CDR1 is LNHDA and CDR2 is SQIVND (reference sequence). CDR3 length: 17 amino acids. V gave up 4 bases and J gave up 2 bases, with 17 bases separating them. Here the CDR3 reads CASSTKGLLLNTGELFF. The CDR3 nucleotides are TGTGCCAGTAGTACCAAAGGACTGTTACTAAACACCGGGGAGCTGTTTTTT.

This rearrangement joins TRBV7-9 to TRBJ2-5; tentative D call: TRBD2 (5 bases). Trimming stripped 3 bases from V and 5 bases from J, with 13 bases between. The CDR3 loop spans 14 amino acids. CDR1 SEHNR and CDR2 FQNEAQ come from the germline V gene (reference sequence). The CDR3 reads CASSFGYSEETQYF. CDR3 bases: TGTGCCAGCAGCTTTGGATATAGCGAGGAGACCCAGTACTTC.

In its sample, this clone was seen a few times. J is TRBJ1-4 and V is TRBV5-1, with 9 bases lining up with TRBD1. Looked up from germline, CDR1 is SGHRS and CDR2 is YFSETQ. The CDR3 covers 17 residues. Trimming at V came to 0 bases and at J to 7 bases, leaving 10 bases not matched to a gene. CDR3 coding DNA: TGCGCCAGCAGCTTGGGAGCACAGGGGGCAGGAAGTGAAAAACTGTTTTTT. Protein sequence: CASSLGAQGAGSEKLFF.